One and the same sample provided the 17 T cell receptor beta chains below, sequenced in a study of T cells in localized non-small cell lung cancer. Generated by immunoSEQ multiplex PCR, the TCRdb table keeps only in-frame clones and is missing some. The sample contains approximately 40,000 clones, approximately 86% of which appear only once. The sample consisted of peripheral blood, taken before any cancer treatment. All receptors come from a man aged 40-75 years with stage I lung adenocarcinoma.

The chain couples TRBV9 to TRBJ1-3; a possible D gene is TRBD1 (5 bases). Germline CDR1 SGDLS, CDR2 YYNGEE. The V end was cut by 3 bases, the J end by 3 bases, with 25 bases between. CDR3 length: 19 amino acids. Here the CDR3 reads CASSAPGTGRTHYGNTIYF. Here the CDR3 DNA reads TGTGCCAGCAGCGCTCCCGGGACCGGGAGGACCCACTATGGAAACACCATATATTTT.

The gene calls are TRBV27 and TRBJ2-7; D ambiguous. Germline CDR1 and CDR2: MNHEY and SMNVEV (reference sequence). There are 15 residues in the CDR3. The V and J ends lost 3 bases and 1 base respectively, with 13 bases between them. The CDR3 DNA sequence: TGTGCCAGCAGTTTGAGGTCGTCCAGGTCCTACGAGCAGTACTTC. This encodes CASSLRSSRSYEQYF.

This clone was detected only a few times. The rearrangement links TRBV6-5 to TRBJ2-1; TRBD2 agrees at 11 bases. In germline, CDR1 is MNHEY, CDR2 SVGAGI. Germline trimming cut 7 bases from V and 3 bases from J; bases unmatched to any gene: 5. The CDR3 consists of 15 residues. The CDR3 DNA reads TGTGCCAGCACCTTAGCGGGAGGGAACTACAATGAGCAGTTCTTC. Translated: CASTLAGGNYNEQFF.

J is TRBJ2-1 and V is TRBV5-1; TRBD2 aligns across 8 bases. CDR3 length: 15 residues. V gave up 4 bases and J gave up 2 bases; unmatched junction bases: 5. Germline V gene sequence: CDR1 SGHRS, CDR2 YFSETQ. The CDR3 region is CASSSIAGTYNEQFF. The CDR3 coding sequence is TGCGCCAGCAGCAGTATAGCGGGGACCTACAATGAGCAGTTCTTC.

V usage is TRBV7-2 and J usage is TRBJ2-7; D ambiguous. Germline CDR1 SGHTA, CDR2 FQGNSA. Deletions cut 3 bases from V and 6 bases from J, with 15 bases between. The CDR3 extends over 14 amino acids. As DNA, the CDR3 is TGTGCCAGCAGCTTCTCTCCTACATATATCGAGCAGTACTTC. Translation gives CASSFSPTYIEQYF.

This clone was picked up one time. The chain links TRBV4-3 to TRBJ2-4, with 9 bases lining up with TRBD1. With V trimmed by 3 bases and J by 4 bases, 1 base remained unmatched. In germline, CDR1 is LGHNA, CDR2 YSLEER. The CDR3 length is 14 residues. CDR3 nucleotide sequence: TGCGCCAGCAGCCACGGGACAGGGAAAAACATTCAGTACTTC. Protein: CASSHGTGKNIQYF.

This sequence joins TRBV4-1 and TRBJ1-2, with 8 bases aligning to TRBD1. Trimming removed 0 bases from V and 4 bases from J; junction bases left unmatched: 4. Germline lookup yields CDR1 MGHRA and CDR2 YSYEKL. This CDR3 comprises 15 residues. The CDR3 is CASSQDQGAGYGYTF. For the CDR3, the DNA is TGCGCCAGCAGCCAAGATCAGGGGGCAGGCTATGGCTACACCTTC.

The V call is TRBV5-8, the J call TRBJ2-1, with 14 bases that match TRBD2. CDR3 size: 17 residues. Germline V gene lookup returns CDR1 SGHTS and CDR2 YDEGEE. Unmatched junction bases numbered 6, after V lost 3 bases and J lost 4 bases. CDR3 protein: CASSYSRTSGGYNEQFF. CDR3 in DNA: TGTGCCAGCAGCTACTCAAGGACTAGCGGGGGGTACAATGAGCAGTTCTTC. The variable domain in full, completed from reference TRBV5-8 and TRBJ2-1, reads EAGVTQSPTHLIKTRGQQATLRCSPISGHTSVYWYQQALGLGLQFLLWYDEGEERNRGNFPPRFSGRQFPNYSSELNVNALELEDSALYLCASSYSRTSGGYNEQFFGPGTRLTVL.

The chain is built from TRBV28 and TRBJ2-2, with TRBD1 identical over 8 bases. J was trimmed by 1 base and V by 6 bases; bases with no gene match: 7. Germline V CDR1 and CDR2: MDHEN, SYDVKM. This CDR3 has 16 amino acids. The chain's CDR3 is CASRVSGQGNTGELFF. CDR3 DNA: TGTGCCAGCAGGGTTTCCGGACAGGGGAACACCGGGGAGCTGTTTTTT.

The rearrangement uses TRBV28 and TRBJ2-7; D may correspond to TRBD1 or TRBD2 (5 bases each). CDR3 size: 15 residues. The V end was cut by 10 bases, the J end by 4 bases, with 23 bases between. Germline V gene sequence: CDR1 MDHEN, CDR2 SYDVKM. The CDR3 protein is CANPQYGGRLYEQYF. CDR3 coding DNA: TGTGCCAACCCACAGTATGGGGGACGGCTATACGAGCAGTACTTC.

DNA of the CDR3: TGTGCCACACAGGGGGCGGGAGAGACCCAGTACTTC. Translated, it gives CATQGAGETQYF. The chain couples TRBV2 to TRBJ2-5; TRBD1 matches at 9 bases. This CDR3 spans 12 amino acids. The germline V gene encodes CDR1 SNHLY and CDR2 FYNNEI. Germline trimming cut 10 bases from V and 4 bases from J; bases unmatched to any gene: 4.

This clone showed up just a few times. The rearrangement joins TRBV2 to TRBJ2-1, with D tentatively TRBD2 (5 bases). Germline V gene sequence: CDR1 SNHLY, CDR2 FYNNEI. The CDR3 has 13 residues. The V gene lost 6 bases and the J gene lost 5 bases, with 11 bases spanning the gap. CDR3 nucleotides: TGTGCCAGCAGACCCACTAGACACAATGAGCAGTTCTTC. Its protein product is CASRPTRHNEQFF.

V gene TRBV15 combines with J gene TRBJ2-7; D is perhaps TRBD1 or TRBD2 (5 bases each). This CDR3 comprises 15 residues. Germline assignment: CDR1 LNHNV and CDR2 YYDKDF (reference sequence). Trimming took 1 base from V and 6 from J, leaving 16 bases between them. The CDR3 sequence is CATSRGDLIDFEQYF. The CDR3 nucleotides read TGTGCCACCAGCAGAGGGGACCTCATAGACTTCGAGCAGTACTTC.

DNA of the CDR3: TGTGCCAGCAGTAACAGGGGAGACTATGGCTACACCTTC. Translation gives CASSNRGDYGYTF. The chain has TRBV25-1 and TRBJ1-2; 7 positions match TRBD1. Germline values: CDR1 MGHDK, CDR2 SYGVNS. This CDR3 is 13 amino acids long. Trimming took 5 bases from V and 3 from J; bases not matched to a gene: 3.

This clone came up once. The chain uses TRBV4-3 and TRBJ2-1, with TRBD2 as a possible D gene (5 bases). V lost 2 bases and J 8 bases, leaving 13 bases between the germline ends. CDR1 is LGHNA and CDR2 is YSLEER in the germline V gene. This CDR3 comprises 14 residues. CDR3 region: CASSQSPVGDEQFF. The DNA for the CDR3 is TGCGCCAGCAGCCAATCCCCAGTCGGGGATGAGCAGTTCTTC.

The sample holds one count of this clone. This sequence joins TRBV19 and TRBJ2-2; a weak D match, TRBD1 (5 bases). From germline, CDR1 is LNHDA and CDR2 SQIVND (reference sequence). This CDR3 spans 13 amino acids. The germline V and J ends were trimmed by 8 bases and 7 bases, with 14 bases remaining between them. CDR3 nucleotides: TGTGCCAGTGGACCAAGGGGCGACGGGGAGCTGTTTTTT. Encoded protein: CASGPRGDGELFF.

This sequence joins TRBV14 and TRBJ2-5, with D possibly being TRBD1 or TRBD2 (5 bases each). Trimming cost V 1 base and J 2 bases, with 11 bases left between them. Germline CDR1 is SGHDN and CDR2 is FVKESK. This CDR3 region has 15 residues. In DNA, the CDR3 is TGTGCCAGCAGCCAAGGGAGGTGGGGGCAAGAGACCCAGTACTTC. Residues: CASSQGRWGQETQYF.